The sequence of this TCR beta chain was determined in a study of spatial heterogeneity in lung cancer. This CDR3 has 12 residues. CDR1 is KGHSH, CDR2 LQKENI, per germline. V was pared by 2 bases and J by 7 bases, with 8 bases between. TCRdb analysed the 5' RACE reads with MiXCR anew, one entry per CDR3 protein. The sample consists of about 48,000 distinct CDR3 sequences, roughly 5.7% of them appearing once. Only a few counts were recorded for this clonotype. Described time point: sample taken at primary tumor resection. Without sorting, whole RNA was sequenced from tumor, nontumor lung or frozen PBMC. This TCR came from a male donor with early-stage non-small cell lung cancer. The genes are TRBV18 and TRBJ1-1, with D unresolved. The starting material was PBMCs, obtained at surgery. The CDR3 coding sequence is TGTGCCAGCTCACCAACGCTGTATGAAGCTTTCTTT. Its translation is CASSPTLYEAFF.